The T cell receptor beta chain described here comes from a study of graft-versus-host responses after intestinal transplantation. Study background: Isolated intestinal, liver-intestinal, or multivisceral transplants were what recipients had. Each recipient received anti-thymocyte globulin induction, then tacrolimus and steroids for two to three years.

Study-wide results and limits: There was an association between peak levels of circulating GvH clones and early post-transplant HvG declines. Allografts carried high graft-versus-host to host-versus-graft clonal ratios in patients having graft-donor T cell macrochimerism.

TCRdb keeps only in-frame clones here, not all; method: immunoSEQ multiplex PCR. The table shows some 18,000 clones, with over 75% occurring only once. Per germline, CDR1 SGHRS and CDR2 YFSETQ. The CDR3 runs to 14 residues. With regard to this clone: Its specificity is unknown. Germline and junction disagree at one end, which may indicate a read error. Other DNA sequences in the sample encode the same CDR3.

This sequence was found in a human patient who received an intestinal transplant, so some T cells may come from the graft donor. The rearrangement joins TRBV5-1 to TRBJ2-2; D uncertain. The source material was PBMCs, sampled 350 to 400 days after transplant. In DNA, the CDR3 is TGTGCCAGCAGCTTAAAGTCGAACACCGGGGAGCTGTTTTTT. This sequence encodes CASSLKSNTGELFF.